This T cell receptor beta chain appears in the sequencing data of a study of spatial heterogeneity in lung cancer. Study context: Counts of TCR transcripts in tumor regions correlated strongly with a T cell module score (derived from matched bulk RNA-seq). Findings and limits, study-wide: Tumoral mutation counts were tracked by counts of expanded intratumoral alpha and beta TCRs.

This clonotype is medium-sized by share. Its specificity is not known. This beta chain is a stray sequence in a library constructed for alpha chains; its clone size is not meaningful. TCR cDNA molecules each had a unique molecular identifier. Each CDR3 protein gets one entry after TCRdb re-called the 5' RACE reads with MiXCR. The data show roughly 7,000 distinct CDR3 sequences, 14% to 15% seen once. The time point is: sample taken at primary tumor resection. The donors were about 67 patients with non-small cell lung cancer that was early-stage and untreated. In each case, whole RNA from tumor, nontumor lung or frozen PBMC was sequenced unsorted. This CDR3 is built from 15 residues. V was pared by 3 bases and J by 9 bases, with 20 bases between. The germline gives CDR1 ENHRY, CDR2 SYGVKD.

This clonotype originated in a female donor with early-stage non-small cell lung cancer. The rearrangement joins TRBV10-3 to TRBJ1-1, with D maybe TRBD1 (6 bases). Sample: lung tumor tissue, taken at surgery. The CDR3 reads CAISDGLTGRGKAFF. The CDR3 DNA reads as TGTGCCATCAGTGATGGGCTTACAGGGAGAGGGAAAGCTTTCTTT.